These T cell receptor beta chains were read from a single sample in a study of blood T cell repertoires in COVID-19. Generated by immunoSEQ multiplex PCR, the TCRdb table keeps only in-frame clones and is missing some. The sample lists around 100,000 clones; roughly 86% were seen once. Sequencing used peripheral blood. These receptor sequences come from a middle-aged man with active or convalescent COVID-19. CDR3s include the opening cysteine and the closing phenylalanine or tryptophan. Each record gives: CDR3 length, V gene, J gene, clone size, D gene, CDR3 protein, CDR3 DNA. The D gene is left open where the match is weak. A clone size is listed for some rows: how often the clone was seen (once, few, many), or a class if it is expanded.

cdr3_length: 15
v_call: TRBV25-1
j_call: TRBJ1-4
clone_size: few
d_call: TRBD1
cdr3_aa: CASSPHRTGAEKLFF
cdr3_nt: TGTGCCAGCAGTCCACACCGGACAGGAGCTGAAAAACTGTTTTTT

cdr3_length: 12
v_call: TRBV5-1
j_call: TRBJ1-2
clone_size: -
d_call: -
cdr3_aa: CASSSKDYGYTF
cdr3_nt: TGCGCCAGCAGCTCTAAAGATTATGGCTACACCTTC

cdr3_length: 12
v_call: TRBV3-1/TRBV3-2
j_call: TRBJ2-7
clone_size: -
d_call: -
cdr3_aa: CASSRGAYEQYF
cdr3_nt: TGTGCCAGCAGCCGGGGGGCCTACGAGCAGTACTTC

cdr3_length: 16
v_call: TRBV4-2
j_call: TRBJ2-1
clone_size: -
d_call: TRBD2
cdr3_aa: CASSQETSGTYNEQFF
cdr3_nt: TGTGCCAGCAGCCAAGAGACTAGCGGGACCTACAATGAGCAGTTCTTC

cdr3_length: 15
v_call: TRBV19
j_call: TRBJ2-2
clone_size: -
d_call: TRBD2
cdr3_aa: CASSLAGGPGGELFF
cdr3_nt: TGTGCCAGTAGTCTAGCGGGGGGGCCCGGCGGGGAGCTGTTTTTT

cdr3_length: 14
v_call: TRBV9
j_call: TRBJ1-2
clone_size: -
d_call: -
cdr3_aa: CASSVVSGDYGYTF
cdr3_nt: TGTGCCAGCAGCGTAGTTTCAGGGGACTATGGCTACACCTTC

cdr3_length: 16
v_call: TRBV25-1
j_call: TRBJ2-3
clone_size: -
d_call: -
cdr3_aa: CASSDTTGLLTDTQYF
cdr3_nt: TGTGCCAGCAGTGATACAACCGGACTCCTCACAGATACGCAGTATTTT

cdr3_length: 16
v_call: TRBV11-2
j_call: TRBJ2-7
clone_size: few
d_call: TRBD2
cdr3_aa: CASSLVRASGPYEQYF
cdr3_nt: TGTGCCAGCAGCTTAGTCAGGGCTAGCGGACCCTACGAGCAGTACTTC

cdr3_length: 13
v_call: TRBV6-6
j_call: TRBJ1-1
clone_size: -
d_call: -
cdr3_aa: CASSSDEGTEAFF
cdr3_nt: TGTGCCAGCAGCTCGGACGAGGGCACTGAAGCTTTCTTT

cdr3_length: 13
v_call: TRBV18
j_call: TRBJ1-2
clone_size: -
d_call: -
cdr3_aa: CASSPRSTYGYTF
cdr3_nt: TGTGCCAGCTCACCACGCTCTACCTATGGCTACACCTTC

cdr3_length: 14
v_call: TRBV19
j_call: TRBJ1-2
clone_size: -
d_call: -
cdr3_aa: CASREGPGVYGYTF
cdr3_nt: TGTGCCAGTAGGGAGGGGCCGGGAGTTTATGGCTACACCTTC

cdr3_length: 14
v_call: TRBV2
j_call: TRBJ2-5
clone_size: -
d_call: TRBD1
cdr3_aa: CASTRQGRQETQYF
cdr3_nt: TGTGCCAGCACTCGACAGGGGAGGCAAGAGACCCAGTACTTC

cdr3_length: 14
v_call: TRBV12-5
j_call: TRBJ1-1
clone_size: -
d_call: -
cdr3_aa: CASGSGTPNTEAFF
cdr3_nt: TGTGCTAGTGGTTCCGGGACACCGAACACTGAAGCTTTCTTT

cdr3_length: 15
v_call: TRBV3-1/TRBV3-2
j_call: TRBJ1-1
clone_size: -
d_call: -
cdr3_aa: CASSSHSGANTEAFF
cdr3_nt: TGTGCCAGCAGCTCCCATTCAGGTGCGAACACTGAAGCTTTCTTT